Presented here are 11 T cell receptor beta chains from one specimen sequenced in a study of cytomegalovirus exposure and HLA in healthy donors. 60 Vbeta and 13 Jbeta primers were used in PCR. Here immunoSEQ multiplex PCR was the method, and the copy in TCRdb shows in-frame clones only, minus some. The data contain under 250,000 clones, 70% to 90% of them singletons. Sequenced sample: PBMCs. The receptors here all came from a woman between 55 and 75 years old in good health and CMV-seropositive.

This clone has a handful of counts. The J gene is TRBJ2-7, the V gene TRBV6-6, with 11 bases aligning to TRBD2. This CDR3 spans 14 amino acids. Trimming removed 6 bases from V and 3 bases from J; junction bases left unmatched: 4. Germline assignment: CDR1 MNHNY and CDR2 SVGAGI (reference sequence). Here the CDR3 reads CASSQTSGSYEQYF. CDR3 coding DNA: TGTGCCAGCAGCCAAACTAGCGGGAGCTACGAGCAGTACTTC.

The chain employs TRBV2 and TRBJ2-3; the match to TRBD2 covers 15 bases. Unmatched junction bases numbered 2, after V lost 4 bases and J lost 6 bases. Germline values: CDR1 SNHLY, CDR2 FYNNEI. This CDR3 spans 15 amino acids. The CDR3 region has the DNA TGTGCCAGCAGTGTAGGACTAGCGGGAGGGGATACGCAGTATTTT. It encodes CASSVGLAGGDTQYF. Variable domain in full (rest from reference TRBV2 and TRBJ2-3): EPEVTQTPSHQVTQMGQEVILRCVPISNHLYFYWYRQILGQKVEFLVSFYNNEISEKSEIFDDQFSVERPDGSNFTLKIRSTKLEDSAMYFCASSVGLAGGDTQYFGPGTRLTVL.

This chain joins TRBV7-9 and TRBJ2-7; D gene uncertain. The CDR3 totals 12 residues. V lost 5 bases and J 2 bases, leaving 7 bases between the germline ends. Germline V gene sequence: CDR1 SEHNR, CDR2 FQNEAQ (reference sequence). CDR3: CASSTSPYEQYF. CDR3 in DNA: TGTGCCAGCAGCACGAGTCCCTACGAGCAGTACTTC.

The CDR3 DNA follows: TGTGCCAGCAGCCCTGGACTGTTGAAGACCCAGTACTTC. This gives the protein CASSPGLLKTQYF. The chain couples TRBV13 to TRBJ2-5; the D gene is possibly TRBD2 (5 bases). The length of the CDR3 is 13 residues. Per germline, CDR1 PRHDT and CDR2 FYEKMQ (reference sequence). V was pared by 5 bases and J by 6 bases, with 13 bases between.

The chain's CDR3 is CASSPGRVYEQYF. The CDR3 DNA reads as TGTGCCAGCTCCCCCGGGAGGGTTTACGAGCAGTACTTC. The chain uses TRBV18 and TRBJ2-7; 8 nucleotides align to TRBD2. This CDR3 contains 13 residues. The germline gives CDR1 KGHSH, CDR2 LQKENI. The junction had 5 bases not matched to a gene; V was cut back by 6 bases and J by 4 bases.

The rearrangement joins TRBV27 to TRBJ1-2; 9 bases are shared with TRBD1. Per germline, CDR1 MNHEY and CDR2 SMNVEV (reference sequence). V lost 5 bases to trimming and J lost 4 bases; unmatched junction nucleotides: 20. The CDR3 length is 19 residues. As DNA, the CDR3 is TGTGCCAGCAGTCCTACCTTGGCAACCGGGACAGGGATGTTCTATGGCTACACCTTC. Translating it yields CASSPTLATGTGMFYGYTF.

In the case of this clone: An end of the junction does not agree with germline; a read error may underlie this. The rearrangement uses TRBV6-5 and TRBJ2-5; D ambiguous. In germline, CDR1 is MNHEY, CDR2 SVGAGI. CDR3 length: 13 residues. Here the CDR3 DNA reads TGTGCCAGCAGTTACTCGAAAGGCGGCCTTATACACTTC. This codes for CASSYSKGGLIHF.

A few counts support this clone. This chain links TRBV9 with TRBJ2-1; D may be TRBD2 (6 bases). V lost 2 bases, J lost 9 bases, and 9 bases lay in between. CDR1 is SGDLS and CDR2 is YYNGEE in the germline V gene. The CDR3 covers 12 residues. The CDR3 DNA reads as TGTGCCAGCAGCGTTCGGGAGAGTGAGCAGTTCTTC. This sequence encodes CASSVRESEQFF. Full variable domain (outside the CDR3, taken from reference TRBV9 and TRBJ2-1): DSGVTQTPKHLITATGQRVTLRCSPRSGDLSVYWYQQSLDQGLQFLIQYYNGEERAKGNILERFSAQQFPDLHSELNLSSLELGDSALYFCASSVRESEQFFGPGTRLTVL.

The chain has TRBV28 and TRBJ2-6, with 8 bases matching TRBD2. The trim removed 5 bases at V and 4 bases at J, leaving 7 bases unmatched. Germline CDR1 MDHEN, CDR2 SYDVKM. CDR3 length equals 16 residues. CDR3 bases: TGTGCCAGCAGTGCGACGGGGGGGAGCGGGGCCAACGTCCTGACTTTC. The encoded protein is CASSATGGSGANVLTF.

The CDR3 DNA is TGTGCCAGCAGCGTAGCTCCGGACAGCTCCACAGATACGCAGTATTTT. This translates into CASSVAPDSSTDTQYF. The chain links TRBV9 to TRBJ2-3, with D perhaps TRBD1 (6 bases). Trimming took 0 bases from V and 2 from J, leaving 13 bases between them. Germline CDR1 SGDLS, CDR2 YYNGEE. The CDR3 runs 16 residues.

The V and J genes are TRBV2 and TRBJ2-7; D gene unclear. Germline values: CDR1 SNHLY, CDR2 FYNNEI. V dropped 3 bases and J dropped 0 bases, with 6 bases sitting between them. The CDR3 runs to 13 residues. In DNA, the CDR3 is TGTGCCAGCAGTGATTACAACTCCTACGAGCAGTACTTC. Protein: CASSDYNSYEQYF.